The clone carrying this T cell receptor beta chain was observed once. The germline V gene encodes CDR1 SGHNT and CDR2 YENEEA. Losses at the gene ends were 1 base for V and 10 bases for J; bases not matched to a gene: 9. The CDR3 extends over 15 amino acids. Using immunoSEQ multiplex PCR, the repertoire was profiled, and TCRdb retains in-frame clones only, with some absent. Of a few hundred thousand clones detected, 90% to 95% appear once; the ten largest clones hold 0.8% to 0.9%. The data belong to a study of blood T cell repertoires in COVID-19. Study summary: The samples span acute and convalescent COVID-19 from the United States, Italy and Spain.

This sequence joins TRBV11-3 and TRBJ2-1; 8 bases match TRBD2. The sequenced sample was PBMCs or T cells enriched from blood (not recorded which). The origin of this receptor is a woman in her forties who had been exposed to COVID-19. The chain's CDR3 is CASSLAPGGAREQFF. For the CDR3, the DNA is TGTGCCAGCAGCTTAGCCCCCGGGGGGGCACGAGAGCAGTTCTTC.